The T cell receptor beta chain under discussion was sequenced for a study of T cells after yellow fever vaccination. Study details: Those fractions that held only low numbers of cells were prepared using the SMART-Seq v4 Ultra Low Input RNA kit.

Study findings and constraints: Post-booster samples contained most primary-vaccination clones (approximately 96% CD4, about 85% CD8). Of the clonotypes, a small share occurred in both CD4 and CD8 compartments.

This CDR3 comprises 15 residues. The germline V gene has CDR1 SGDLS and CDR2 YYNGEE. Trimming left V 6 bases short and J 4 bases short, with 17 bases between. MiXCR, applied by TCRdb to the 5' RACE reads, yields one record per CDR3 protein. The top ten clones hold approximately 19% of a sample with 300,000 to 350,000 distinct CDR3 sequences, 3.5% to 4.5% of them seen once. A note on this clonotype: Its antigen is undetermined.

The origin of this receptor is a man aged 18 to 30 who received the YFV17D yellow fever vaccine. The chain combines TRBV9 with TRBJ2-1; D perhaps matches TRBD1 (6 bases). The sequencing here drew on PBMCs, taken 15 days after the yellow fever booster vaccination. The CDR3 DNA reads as TGTGCCAGCAACGCAGAGGGACAACCTTACAATGAGCAGTTCTTC. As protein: CASNAEGQPYNEQFF.